The 5 T cell receptor beta chains reported below all come from one sample, sequenced in a study of blood T cell repertoires in COVID-19. Clones were read by immunoSEQ multiplex PCR, and TCRdb kept only the in-frame ones, dropping some. The sample has about 270,000 clones, 75% to 85% seen once. The sequenced sample consisted of PBMCs or T cells enriched from blood (not recorded which). These receptors all come from a woman in her forties or fifties with acute COVID-19.

Only one count was recorded for this clone. The chain combines TRBV3-1 (or the pseudogene TRBV3-2) with TRBJ2-5; 7 bases align to TRBD1. CDR1 is LGHDT and CDR2 is YNNKEL in the germline V gene (reference sequence). The CDR3 is 15 residues long. Unmatched junction bases numbered 18, after V lost 7 bases and J lost 10 bases. The CDR3 DNA reads TGTGCCAGCACCCCAGGGGGACCGTTCCAAGATGGCCAGTACTTC. This translates into CASTPGGPFQDGQYF.

The CDR3, as DNA: TGTGCTAGTGCCTTATCCTCGGGGGGAGCCCTCTCCTACAATGAGCAGTTCTTC. This gives the protein CASALSSGGALSYNEQFF. V and J are TRBV12-5 and TRBJ2-1, with 7 bases matching TRBD2. This CDR3 has 18 residues. V lost 7 bases and J lost 0; bases outside the gene matches: 15. Germline V gene sequence: CDR1 LGHNT, CDR2 FRNRAP.

This chain uses TRBV5-1 with TRBJ1-4; 8 bases match TRBD1. This CDR3 region has 14 residues. V lost 0 bases to trimming and J lost 8 bases; unmatched junction nucleotides: 3. The germline gives CDR1 SGHRS, CDR2 YFSETQ. This chain's CDR3 is CASSLGRGREKLFF. CDR3 DNA sequence: TGCGCCAGCAGCTTGGGCAGGGGGCGGGAAAAACTGTTTTTT. The entire variable domain, with the rest obtained from reference TRBV5-1 and TRBJ1-4, is as follows: KAGVTQTPRYLIKTRGQQVTLSCSPISGHRSVSWYQQTPGQGLQFLFEYFSETQRNKGNFPGRFSGRQFSNSRSEMNVSTLELGDSALYLCASSLGRGREKLFFGSGTQLSVL.

The chain combines TRBV6-1 with TRBJ2-6; perhaps TRBD2 as D (5 bases). Germline lookup yields CDR1 MNHNS and CDR2 SASEGT. The ends were cut back, 2 bases at V and 4 bases at J, with 9 bases in the middle. This CDR3 region has 15 residues. This CDR3 is CASSEWGEGANVLTF. CDR3 nucleotide sequence: TGTGCCAGCAGTGAATGGGGAGAAGGGGCCAACGTCCTGACTTTC.

This chain connects TRBV7-9 to TRBJ1-1, with D possibly matching TRBD1 (6 bases). Germline-derived CDR1 and CDR2 are SEHNR and FQNEAQ (reference sequence). Trimming took 4 bases from V and 5 from J, leaving 14 bases between them. CDR3 length: 14 amino acids. The CDR3 spells CASSYWKGGTEAFF. In DNA, the CDR3 is TGTGCCAGCAGCTATTGGAAGGGGGGGACTGAAGCTTTCTTT.